These 6 T cell receptor beta chains were all obtained from the same sample, sequenced in a study of T cells in Graves' hyperthyroidism and ophthalmopathy. RNA transcripts yielded amplified TCR beta CDR3 regions. HTBI primers were used for first-round RT-PCR of the TCR CDR3. MiXCR was run by TCRdb on the multiplex PCR reads, yielding one entry per CDR3 protein. Of under 250,000 distinct CDR3 sequences detected, more than 20% appear once; the ten largest clones hold roughly a third. Sample: blood. The receptor set was obtained from a woman aged 40-49 years with Graves' ophthalmopathy.

This clonotype was observed at least ten times. The chain carries TRBV18 and TRBJ2-4; TRBD1 might be the D (5 bases). The CDR3 is made up of 16 amino acids. The germline V gene encodes CDR1 KGHSH and CDR2 LQKENI. The V end lost 5 bases, the J end lost 2 bases, and 16 bases lay between the germline ends. CDR3 sequence reads: CASSAGHMGTKNIQYF. The CDR3 region has the DNA TGTGCCAGCTCAGCAGGACACATGGGAACCAAAAACATTCAGTACTTC.

This clonotype was detected only a few times. The J gene is TRBJ2-3, the V gene TRBV5-1; 11 bases agree with TRBD2. The CDR3 runs 19 residues. J was trimmed by 1 base and V by 4 bases; bases with no gene match: 14. Germline CDR1 reads SGHRS; CDR2 reads YFSETQ. The CDR3 nucleotides read TGCGCCAGCAGCCTTGCCCGATATAGCGGGAGGGCTGGCACAGATACGCAGTATTTT. Amino acids: CASSLARYSGRAGTDTQYF.

At least ten counts were recorded for this clonotype. The chain carries TRBV20-1 and TRBJ2-7; D gene unclear. The CDR3 length is 13 residues. Germline CDR1 reads DFQATT; CDR2 reads SNEGSKA (reference sequence). V lost 1 base and J lost 3, with 10 bases in between. The CDR3 loop reads CSARGGHNYEQYF. For the CDR3, the DNA is TGCAGTGCTAGAGGAGGTCACAACTACGAGCAGTACTTC.

The chain has TRBV12-3 or TRBV12-4 and TRBJ2-7, with D unresolved. Matching the DNA end better, TRBJ2-1 makes the J call doubtful. CDR3 length: 16 amino acids. The CDR3 reads CASTPTAAQGNYEQFF. In DNA form, the CDR3 reads TGTGCCAGCACCCCTACGGCAGCACAAGGAAACTACGAGCAGTTCTTC.

Ten or more counts support this clonotype. The J gene is TRBJ2-5, the V gene TRBV7-9; 7 bases fit TRBD2. This CDR3 has 14 amino acids. V was pared by 1 base and J by 5 bases, with 4 bases of the junction left unmatched. Germline V lookup: CDR1 SEHNR, CDR2 FQNEAQ (reference sequence). The CDR3 nucleotides read TGTGCCAGCAGCTTAGTGGGGGGGACGGAGACCCAGTACTTC. Its translation: CASSLVGGTETQYF.

This clonotype was seen at least ten times. The chain uses TRBV7-2 and TRBJ1-2; a possible D gene is TRBD1 (6 bases). V shed 5 bases and J shed 7 bases, with 11 bases lying between them. Germline CDR1 is SGHTA and CDR2 is FQGNSA. The CDR3 runs to 12 residues. This chain's CDR3 is CASSTQGPGYTF. Written as DNA, the CDR3 is TGTGCCAGCAGCACACAGGGCCCTGGCTACACCTTC.